The 10 T cell receptor beta chains below come from one sample, sequenced in a study of CD8 T cells in ankylosing spondylitis. One entry per CDR3 protein results from TCRdb running MiXCR on the 5' RACE reads. The repertoire holds fewer than 250,000 distinct CDR3 sequences, with roughly a tenth as singletons. Sequencing used blood, either unsorted or a sorted T cell fraction (not recorded which). The receptors derive from a male donor with ankylosing spondylitis or in good health (not recorded which).

This clonotype was recorded many times. V is TRBV5-5 and J is TRBJ2-3; 9 positions agree with TRBD1. Germline trimming cut 4 bases from V and 1 base from J; bases unmatched to any gene: 7. Germline assignment: CDR1 SGHKS and CDR2 YYEKEE (reference sequence). This CDR3 has 16 amino acids. CDR3 coding DNA: TGTGCCAGCAGCCCCCCCCGGGACAGGGGCACAGATACGCAGTATTTT. It specifies CASSPPRDRGTDTQYF.

This clonotype was counted between two and nine times. A much larger clone sits a single nucleotide away, making a read error possible. The chain is built from TRBV15 and TRBJ2-1; D gene ambiguous. V was pared by 0 bases and J by 5 bases, with 11 bases between. The germline V gene encodes CDR1 LNHNV and CDR2 YYDKDF (reference sequence). The CDR3 runs 15 residues. CDR3 coding DNA: TGTGCCACCAGCAGAGAATCCGATTCGGACAATGAGCAGTTCTTC. Translation gives CATSRESDSDNEQFF.

The chain links TRBV30 to TRBJ1-2, with D perhaps TRBD1 (6 bases). V lost 8 bases and J lost 3, with 22 bases in between. The CDR3 is 15 residues long. The V gene's germline CDR1 is GTSNPN and CDR2 SVGIG (reference sequence). CDR3 sequence (DNA): TGTGCCCGCCCGGGGGCCCCTTATTGCCACTATGGCTACACCTTC. As protein: CARPGAPYCHYGYTF.

The chain employs TRBV10-1 and TRBJ1-1; D ambiguous. This CDR3 region has 13 residues. The germline V gene encodes CDR1 WNHNN and CDR2 SYGVQD (reference sequence). Trimming took off 0 bases at V and 6 bases at J, with 8 bases between the two ends. The CDR3 reads CASSESGRPEAFF. Here the CDR3 DNA reads TGCGCCAGCAGTGAGTCTGGACGGCCTGAAGCTTTCTTT.

This clonotype was seen repeatedly, ten times or more. This chain uses TRBV5-5 with TRBJ1-6; D is undetermined. The CDR3 has 16 residues. Germline V lookup: CDR1 SGHKS, CDR2 YYEKEE (reference sequence). Trimming removed 4 bases at V and 11 bases at J, with 22 bases between. The CDR3 DNA reads as TGTGCCAGCAGCCCGCCCGGCGACGGCCGGAGCGCACCCCTCCACTTT. Protein: CASSPPGDGRSAPLHF.

This clonotype has just a few counts. The chain uses TRBV6-1 and TRBJ2-2, with D perhaps matching TRBD1 (5 bases). The V gene's germline CDR1 is MNHNS and CDR2 SASEGT. This CDR3 has 13 residues. Trimming removed 9 bases at V and 2 bases at J, with 10 bases between. This CDR3 reads CASSRVNTGELFF. In DNA form, the CDR3 reads TGTGCCAGTTCCAGGGTAAACACCGGGGAGCTGTTTTTT.

Ten or more counts support this clonotype. The rearrangement joins TRBV7-2 to TRBJ2-7, with 12 bases identical to TRBD2. This CDR3 has 16 amino acids. After removal of 3 bases from V and 0 bases from J, the junction contained 3 bases not matched to a gene. Per the germline V gene, CDR1 is SGHTA and CDR2 is FQGNSA. DNA for the CDR3: TGTGCCAGCAGCTTGTTACTAGCGGGGGGCTCCTACGAGCAGTACTTC. As protein: CASSLLLAGGSYEQYF.

This clonotype has a count of ten or more. The chain links TRBV27 to TRBJ2-1, with D perhaps matching TRBD1 (6 bases). With 6 bases removed from V and 7 bases from J, the gap between germline ends came to 16 bases. This CDR3 has 14 amino acids. Germline values: CDR1 MNHEY, CDR2 SMNVEV (reference sequence). Written as DNA, the CDR3 is TGTGCCAGCAGCCCCCGGGAAGGGGGTAATGAGCAGTTCTTC. Its protein product is CASSPREGGNEQFF.

This clonotype was seen many times. The rearrangement uses TRBV4-1 and TRBJ2-2; no definite D call. The germline V and J ends were trimmed by 1 base and 3 bases, with 9 bases remaining between them. The V gene's germline CDR1 is MGHRA and CDR2 YSYEKL. The CDR3 runs 15 residues. CDR3 residues: CASSQGAPYTGELFF. CDR3 coding DNA: TGCGCCAGCAGCCAAGGTGCCCCTTACACCGGGGAGCTGTTTTTT.

This clonotype was seen a handful of times. V and J are TRBV6-4 and TRBJ2-2; 7 bases are a match to TRBD2. Germline lookup yields CDR1 MRHNA and CDR2 SNTAGT. This CDR3 comprises 13 residues. J lost 3 bases, V lost 5 bases, and 0 bases had no gene match. The DNA of the CDR3 is TGTGCCAGCAGTAGCGGGGACACCGGGGAGCTGTTTTTT. Amino acid sequence: CASSSGDTGELFF.